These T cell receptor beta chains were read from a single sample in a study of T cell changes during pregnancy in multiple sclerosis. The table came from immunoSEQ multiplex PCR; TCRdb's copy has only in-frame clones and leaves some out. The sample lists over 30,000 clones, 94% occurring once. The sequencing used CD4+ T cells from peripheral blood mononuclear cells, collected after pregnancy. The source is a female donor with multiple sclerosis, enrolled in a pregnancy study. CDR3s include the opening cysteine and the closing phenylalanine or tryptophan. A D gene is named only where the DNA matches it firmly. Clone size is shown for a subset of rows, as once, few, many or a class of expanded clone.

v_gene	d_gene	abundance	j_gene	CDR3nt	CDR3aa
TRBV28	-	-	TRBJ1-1	TGTGCCAGCATCCAAGGACACACTACTGAAGCTTTCTTT	CASIQGHTTEAFF
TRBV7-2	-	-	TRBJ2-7	TGTGCCAGCAGCCACTCCTACGAGCAGTACTTC	CASSHSYEQYF
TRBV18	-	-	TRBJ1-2	TGTGCCAGCTCACCATATCAGGACAGCTCTAACTATGGCTACACCTTC	CASSPYQDSSNYGYTF
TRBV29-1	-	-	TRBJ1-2	TGCAGCGTTCCGACAGTTAACTATGGCTACACCTTC	CSVPTVNYGYTF
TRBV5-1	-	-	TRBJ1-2	TGCGCCAGCAGCTTGGACCGGTCGAACTATGGCTACACCTTC	CASSLDRSNYGYTF
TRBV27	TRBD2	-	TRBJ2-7	TGTGCCAGCAGTTCCCTCCTTCCGGGACTAGGCTCTACCGAGCAGTACTTC	CASSSLLPGLGSTEQYF
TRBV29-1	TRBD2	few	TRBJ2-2	TGCAGCGTTGAAGCTAGCGGGGGGGCTACCGGGGAGCTGTTTTTT	CSVEASGGATGELFF
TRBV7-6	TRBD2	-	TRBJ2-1	TGTGCCAGCAGCTTAGGAGCTAGCGGGAGCTCCTACAATGAGCAGTTCTTC	CASSLGASGSSYNEQFF
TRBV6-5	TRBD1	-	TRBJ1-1	TGTGCCAGCAGAACAGGGACAGGGAAAAACACTGAAGCTTTCTTT	CASRTGTGKNTEAFF
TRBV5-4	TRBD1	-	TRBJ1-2	TGTGCCAGCAGCTCCGGGACAGAATTCCTTAACTATGGCTACACCTTC	CASSSGTEFLNYGYTF
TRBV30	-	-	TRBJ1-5	TGTGCCTGGAGCGGGGGTGGAGATCAGCCCCAGCATTTT	CAWSGGGDQPQHF
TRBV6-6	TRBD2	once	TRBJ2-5	TGTGCCGGAAAAACTAGCGTCCAAGAGACCCAGTACTTC	CAGKTSVQETQYF
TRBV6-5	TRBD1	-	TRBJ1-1	TGTGCCAGCAGTTACTCGATAGGGGGCGGGCACACTGAAGCTTTCTTT	CASSYSIGGGHTEAFF
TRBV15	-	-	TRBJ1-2	TGTGCCACCAGCAGAGGACAGTCAAGGGTTGGCTACACCTTC	CATSRGQSRVGYTF
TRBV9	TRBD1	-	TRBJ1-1	TGTGCCAGCAGCCCCCACCGACGGACAGGGGGCACTGAAGCTTTCTTT	CASSPHRRTGGTEAFF
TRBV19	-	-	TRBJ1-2	TGTGCCAGTAGTATATCTCCAGGGAACTATGGCTACACCTTC	CASSISPGNYGYTF
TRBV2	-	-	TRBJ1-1	TGTGCCAGCAACCGGGGGGGTGGGAGCACTGAAGCTTTCTTT	CASNRGGGSTEAFF
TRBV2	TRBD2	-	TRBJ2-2	TGTGCCAGCAGTGACCTTTGGCGGGGGGCCAGCACCGGGGAGCTGTTTTTT	CASSDLWRGASTGELFF